Below, 14 T cell receptor beta chains from the same sample are listed, as sequenced in a study of blood T cells in healthy people across ages. PCR was performed a second time for about 6 to 11 cycles using a sample-barcoded 5' primer and a J-beta primer mix. TCRdb passed the 5' RACE reads through MiXCR, listing each CDR3 protein once. The table has around 850,000 distinct CDR3 sequences, approximately 35% seen once. Sequencing was carried out using blood. Receptors were obtained from a man between 18 and 29 years old in good health.

The chain recombines TRBV15 with TRBJ2-3, with a weak D call TRBD2 (7 bases). CDR1 and CDR2 from the germline V gene are LNHNV and YYDKDF (reference sequence). With 8 bases removed from V and 3 bases from J, the gap between germline ends came to 15 bases. The CDR3 runs to 14 residues. The chain's CDR3 is CATCLGGATDTQYF. CDR3 sequence (DNA): TGTGCCACCTGTTTGGGGGGGGCAACAGATACGCAGTATTTT.

This clonotype has just a few counts. The chain is built from TRBV12-3 or TRBV12-4 and TRBJ2-3; 8 positions match TRBD2. The CDR3 contains 14 residues. Unmatched junction bases numbered 7, after V lost 5 bases and J lost 6 bases. CDR3 DNA sequence: TGTGCCAGCAGTACGGTAGCGGGGACGGATACGCAGTATTTT. The encoded protein is CASSTVAGTDTQYF.

V gene TRBV21-1 combines with J gene TRBJ1-1. TRBV21-1 is a pseudogene. The CDR3 covers 14 residues. This CDR3 is CASPHEAMNTEAFF. CDR3 nucleotide sequence: TGTGCCAGCCCCCATGAAGCGATGAACACTGAAGCTTTCTTT.

This clonotype was recorded many times. The CDR3 loop is CASSLRDNDEQFF. CDR3 sequence (DNA): TGTGCCAGCAGCCTCCGGGACAACGATGAGCAGTTCTTC. The chain recombines TRBV5-5 with TRBJ2-1; tentatively, D is TRBD1 (6 bases). The CDR3 has 13 residues. Trimming took 4 bases from V and 8 from J, leaving 13 bases between them. The germline V gene encodes CDR1 SGHKS and CDR2 YYEKEE (reference sequence).

The chain employs TRBV28 and TRBJ2-1, with D perhaps matching TRBD1 or TRBD2 (6 bases each). V was trimmed by 5 bases and J by 5 bases, leaving 22 bases between them. This CDR3 spans 17 amino acids. Germline V lookup: CDR1 MDHEN, CDR2 SYDVKM. CDR3 sequence (DNA): TGTGCCAGCAGTCCCTACAGGGAGAGGACTACTGACAATGAGCAGTTCTTC. It specifies CASSPYRERTTDNEQFF. Together with reference TRBV28 and TRBJ2-1, the CDR3 gives the full variable domain: DVKVTQSSRYLVKRTGEKVFLECVQDMDHENMFWYRQDPGLGLRLIYFSYDVKMKEKGDIPEGYSVSREKKERFSLILESASTNQTSMYLCASSPYRERTTDNEQFFGPGTRLTVL.

There are a few counts of this clonotype. The rearrangement links TRBV20-1 to TRBJ2-5; either TRBD1 or TRBD2 may fit D (5 bases each). The CDR3 covers 14 residues. V gave up 0 bases and J gave up 7 bases, with 15 bases separating them. Germline V gene lookup returns CDR1 DFQATT and CDR2 SNEGSKA (reference sequence). CDR3 sequence: CSARDHQGAVTQYF. CDR3 nucleotides: TGCAGTGCTAGAGATCATCAGGGAGCTGTGACCCAGTACTTC.

The chain joins TRBV9 to TRBJ2-3; the D is unclear. Germline V lookup: CDR1 SGDLS, CDR2 YYNGEE. Trimming shortened V by 3 bases and J by 6 bases, and 8 bases separated the two germline ends. The CDR3 is 12 residues long. This chain's CDR3 is CASSAHQDTQYF. Here the CDR3 DNA reads TGTGCCAGCAGCGCCCACCAGGATACGCAGTATTTT.

Written as DNA, the CDR3 is TGTGCCAGCAGTTTAACAGGGGTAGGGGATTGGGATGAGCAGTACTTC. This sequence encodes CASSLTGVGDWDEQYF. The gene calls are TRBV27 and TRBJ2-7; TRBD1 matches 7 bases. This CDR3 spans 16 amino acids. V dropped 2 bases and J dropped 7; count of bases not matched to a gene: 14. In germline, CDR1 is MNHEY, CDR2 SMNVEV (reference sequence).

The chain has TRBV7-9 and TRBJ2-1; 7 nucleotides match TRBD2. This CDR3 spans 16 amino acids. V shed 1 base, J shed 6 bases, and the junction held 9 bases outside the gene matches. CDR1 SEHNR and CDR2 FQNEAQ come from the germline V gene (reference sequence). CDR3 loop: CASSLGHSGFGNEQFF. Here the CDR3 DNA reads TGTGCCAGCAGCTTAGGTCATAGCGGGTTCGGCAATGAGCAGTTCTTC. Filled out from reference TRBV7-9 and TRBJ2-1, the complete variable domain reads DTGVSQNPRHKITKRGQNVTFRCDPISEHNRLYWYRQTLGQGPEFLTYFQNEAQLEKSRLLSDRFSAERPKGSFSTLEIQRTEQGDSAMYLCASSLGHSGFGNEQFFGPGTRLTVL.

This chain connects TRBV24-1 to TRBJ2-7; 7 nucleotides align to TRBD1. The J call may be faulty, since TRBJ2-4 better matches the DNA end. Germline assignment: CDR1 KGHDR and CDR2 SFDVKD. The CDR3 length is 17 residues. The chain's CDR3 is CATSDPRQGTGKNIQYF. For the CDR3, the DNA is TGTGCCACCAGTGATCCCCGACAGGGTACCGGCAAAAACATTCAGTACTTC.

The gene calls are TRBV12-3 or TRBV12-4 and TRBJ1-1, with a possible D match to TRBD1 (5 bases). Deletions cut 3 bases from V and 0 bases from J, with 14 bases between. This CDR3 has 16 residues. The CDR3 loop reads CASSLSEGIMNTEAFF. In nucleotides, the CDR3 is TGTGCCAGCAGTTTGAGTGAGGGGATCATGAACACTGAAGCTTTCTTT.

The table lists this clonotype with many counts. The genes are TRBV5-1 and TRBJ2-7, with D perhaps TRBD1 (5 bases). V was cut by 8 bases and J by 0 bases, with 15 bases left in between. The CDR3 has 14 residues. Germline-derived CDR1 and CDR2 are SGHRS and YFSETQ. In DNA, the CDR3 is TGCGCCAGTGCGGATCAGGGCGTCTCCTACGAGCAGTACTTC. Protein product: CASADQGVSYEQYF.

J is TRBJ2-7 and V is TRBV6-2 or TRBV6-3, with D unclear. V gave up 7 bases and J gave up 6 bases, with 16 bases separating them. This CDR3 contains 13 residues. CDR1 is MNHEY, CDR2 SVGEGT, per germline. The chain's CDR3 is CASTLRPLSEQYF. The CDR3 DNA reads as TGTGCCAGCACCCTACGCCCTCTCAGCGAGCAGTACTTC.

The V call is TRBV29-1, the J call TRBJ2-5, with D perhaps matching TRBD1 or TRBD2 (5 bases each). The germline V gene has CDR1 SQVTM and CDR2 ANQGSEA. CDR3 size: 13 residues. V dropped 7 bases and J dropped 5 bases, with 17 bases sitting between them. In nucleotides, the CDR3 is TGCAGCGAACGGACGGGGACGGGTGAGACCCAGTACTTC. It codes for CSERTGTGETQYF. The variable domain in full, completed from reference TRBV29-1 and TRBJ2-5, reads SAVISQKPSRDICQRGTSLTIQCQVDSQVTMMFWYRQQPGQSLTLIATANQGSEATYESGFVIDKFPISRPNLTFSTLTVSNMSPEDSSIYLCSERTGTGETQYFGPGTRLLVL.